This TCR beta chain was sequenced in a study of T cell responses to AZD1222 COVID-19 vaccine. Clones were read by immunoSEQ multiplex PCR, and TCRdb kept only the in-frame ones, dropping some. The sample holds around 80,000 clones, more than 90% seen once. On this clone: Its target is not known.

Notes on the study in general: Regions 160-218 and 743-854 dominated among vaccine-associated CD4 TCRs spanning spike. Just six or seven AZD1222 recipients tested seropositive at baseline.

There are 16 residues in the CDR3. The chain is built from TRBV21-1 and TRBJ2-7. TRBV21-1 counts as a pseudogene. This specimen consisted of peripheral blood, obtained on day 0 of AZD1222 vaccination. The origin of this receptor is an adult in good health. The CDR3: CASSLRPGPDRHEQYF. The CDR3 DNA reads TGTGCCAGCAGCCTCCGACCGGGGCCTGATAGACACGAGCAGTACTTC.